Below, 25 T cell receptor beta chains from the same sample are listed, as sequenced in a study of blood T cell repertoires in COVID-19. Here immunoSEQ multiplex PCR was the method, and the copy in TCRdb shows in-frame clones only, minus some. Of some 140,000 clones listed, around 85% are singletons. The material sequenced was peripheral blood. The source of these receptors is a woman aged 55-69 years with acute or convalescent COVID-19.

In its sample, this clone was seen a few times. The CDR3 bases are TGTGCCAGCAGTTACACAGGACAGGGGGGCGAGCAGTTCTTC. Its translation is CASSYTGQGGEQFF. This rearrangement joins TRBV6-5 to TRBJ2-1; 10 bases are shared with TRBD1. The CDR3 contains 14 residues. V dropped 2 bases and J dropped 10; count of bases not matched to a gene: 5. Germline CDR1 and CDR2: MNHEY and SVGAGI.

The chain carries TRBV5-8 and TRBJ1-4, with a weak D call TRBD1 (6 bases). The CDR3 totals 16 residues. Trimming pared 0 bases from V and 8 bases from J, leaving 17 bases between. The germline gives CDR1 SGHTS, CDR2 YDEGEE. The CDR3, as DNA: TGTGCCAGCAGCTTGGGCAGGGGAGAGCAATACGAAAAACTGTTTTTT. Translating gives CASSLGRGEQYEKLFF. Filled out from reference TRBV5-8 and TRBJ1-4, the complete variable domain reads EAGVTQSPTHLIKTRGQQATLRCSPISGHTSVYWYQQALGLGLQFLLWYDEGEERNRGNFPPRFSGRQFPNYSSELNVNALELEDSALYLCASSLGRGEQYEKLFFGSGTQLSVL.

The V call is TRBV5-1, the J call TRBJ2-1; weak D call: TRBD2 (5 bases). Trimming pared 3 bases from V and 6 bases from J, leaving 10 bases between. Germline V gene lookup returns CDR1 SGHRS and CDR2 YFSETQ. The CDR3 runs to 13 residues. The CDR3 bases are TGCGCCAGCAGCTCCGGACTCCTCAATGAGCAGTTCTTC. Translation: CASSSGLLNEQFF.

The chain is built from TRBV11-2 and TRBJ2-1, with TRBD1 matching 10 bases. This CDR3 is built from 15 residues. V was pared by 5 bases and J by 4 bases, with 5 bases of the junction left unmatched. Per germline, CDR1 SGHAT and CDR2 FQNNGV. The CDR3 protein is CASSAGTGVYNEQFF. CDR3 nucleotides: TGTGCCAGCAGCGCCGGGACAGGGGTTTACAATGAGCAGTTCTTC.

The genes are TRBV7-9 and TRBJ1-3, with 8 bases aligning to TRBD1. Germline CDR1 reads SEHNR; CDR2 reads FQNEAQ (reference sequence). Trimming removed 3 bases from V and 0 bases from J; junction bases left unmatched: 10. The CDR3 consists of 18 residues. The CDR3 coding sequence is TGTGCCAGCAGCTTCAGACGTACGGACAGGGTCTCTGGAAACACCATATATTTT. Translation gives CASSFRRTDRVSGNTIYF.

This chain uses TRBV1 with TRBJ2-1; the table's D call TRBD2 went unverified against the DNA. TRBV1 is described as a pseudogene. The CDR3 has 16 residues. The CDR3 is CTSSQRGRGDLDEQFF. The CDR3 nucleotides are TGCACCAGCAGCCAAAGGGGGCGGGGGGACTTGGATGAGCAGTTCTTC.

V gene TRBV9 combines with J gene TRBJ1-6, with D possibly TRBD1 on 6 matching bases. The CDR3 covers 14 residues. Germline assignment: CDR1 SGDLS and CDR2 YYNGEE. V was pared by 4 bases and J by 10 bases, with 15 bases between. The CDR3 protein is CASSSLGQMSPLHF. The CDR3, as DNA: TGTGCCAGCAGCTCTCTCGGACAGATGTCACCCCTCCACTTT. Drawing the rest from reference TRBV9 and TRBJ1-6, the complete variable domain is DSGVTQTPKHLITATGQRVTLRCSPRSGDLSVYWYQQSLDQGLQFLIQYYNGEERAKGNILERFSAQQFPDLHSELNLSSLELGDSALYFCASSSLGQMSPLHFGNGTRLTVT.

The chain joins TRBV10-1 to TRBJ1-1, with D uncertain. The CDR3 has 14 residues. Per the germline V gene, CDR1 is WNHNN and CDR2 is SYGVQD (reference sequence). Trimming removed 2 bases at V and 0 bases at J, with 7 bases between. CDR3 sequence: CASSEGSLNTEAFF. CDR3 nucleotides: TGCGCCAGCAGTGAGGGCAGTTTGAACACTGAAGCTTTCTTT.

The J gene is TRBJ1-4, the V gene TRBV27, with 7 positions matching TRBD1. Unmatched junction bases numbered 14, after V lost 0 bases and J lost 10 bases. This CDR3 has 17 amino acids. Per germline, CDR1 MNHEY and CDR2 SMNVEV (reference sequence). The CDR3 region has the DNA TGTGCCAGCAGTTTATCCAACCCACAGGGGCTTTTTAGAAAACTGTTTTTT. This translates into CASSLSNPQGLFRKLFF.

The chain employs TRBV3-1 (or the pseudogene TRBV3-2) and TRBJ1-2; no definite D call. The germline CDR1 and CDR2 sequences are LGHDT and YNNKEL (reference sequence). The V gene lost 5 bases and the J gene lost 6 bases, with 10 bases spanning the gap. The CDR3 is made up of 12 amino acids. The CDR3 here is CASSFRRDGYTF. CDR3 nucleotides: TGTGCCAGCAGCTTCCGGAGGGATGGCTACACCTTC.

V usage is TRBV9 and J usage is TRBJ2-1; 8 nucleotides agree with TRBD1. CDR3 length: 15 amino acids. The germline CDR1 and CDR2 sequences are SGDLS and YYNGEE. The V and J ends lost 4 bases and 8 bases, in that order; junction bases with no gene match: 11. CDR3 region: CASSPGTGSGDEQFF. The CDR3 coding sequence is TGTGCCAGCAGCCCCGGGACAGGTTCGGGGGATGAGCAGTTCTTC.

The rearrangement joins TRBV12-3 or TRBV12-4 to TRBJ1-5; D might be TRBD1 (5 bases). The CDR3 contains 13 residues. V was clipped by 6 bases and J by 2 bases, with 8 bases between them. The CDR3, as DNA: TGTGCCAGCAGCCAGGGTGGCAATCAGCCCCAGCATTTT. It codes for CASSQGGNQPQHF.

The chain carries TRBV30 and TRBJ1-5; D is ambiguous. V was cut by 1 base and J by 4 bases, with 11 bases left in between. Germline lookup yields CDR1 GTSNPN and CDR2 SVGIG (reference sequence). This CDR3 region has 14 residues. The CDR3 sequence: CAWSALLSNQPQHF. The CDR3 nucleotides read TGTGCCTGGAGTGCTCTCCTATCTAATCAGCCCCAGCATTTT.

The genes are TRBV10-2 and TRBJ2-5; TRBD2 might be the D (6 bases). Germline lookup yields CDR1 WSHSY and CDR2 SAAADI. V was cut by 6 bases and J by 2 bases, with 22 bases left in between. The CDR3 spans 17 residues. The CDR3 region is CASRPGGYPGPQETQYF. The CDR3 DNA follows: TGCGCCAGCAGACCCGGGGGTTACCCGGGACCACAAGAGACCCAGTACTTC.

V usage is TRBV4-1 and J usage is TRBJ1-2, with 10 bases identical to TRBD1. Germline CDR1 and CDR2: MGHRA and YSYEKL. The CDR3 loop spans 15 amino acids. The V segment lost 2 bases and the J segment 8 bases; nucleotides outside the gene matches: 8. Here the CDR3 reads CASSQRDRGHGGYTF. The CDR3 bases are TGCGCCAGCAGCCAAAGAGACAGGGGGCACGGGGGCTACACCTTC.

The genes are TRBV5-1 and TRBJ1-1; D is possibly TRBD1 (6 bases). This CDR3 contains 15 residues. The germline CDR1 and CDR2 sequences are SGHRS and YFSETQ. Trimming cost V 0 bases and J 0 bases, with 9 bases left between them. CDR3 loop: CASSLGDTMNTEAFF. The CDR3 DNA sequence: TGCGCCAGCAGCTTGGGGGACACTATGAACACTGAAGCTTTCTTT.

This clone was recorded a few times. The chain employs TRBV19 and TRBJ2-4; 10 nucleotides line up with TRBD1. This CDR3 spans 18 amino acids. Losses at the gene ends were 3 bases for V and 0 bases for J; bases not matched to a gene: 8. Germline V CDR1 and CDR2: LNHDA, SQIVND (reference sequence). The CDR3 is CASSMGGQGTLAKNIQYF. The CDR3 DNA reads as TGTGCCAGTAGTATGGGGGGACAGGGGACGTTAGCCAAAAACATTCAGTACTTC.

The DNA for the CDR3 is TGTGCCAGAAGCGATAGCGGGGGGCGGGGAGATACGCAGTATTTT. As protein: CARSDSGGRGDTQYF. The chain uses TRBV5-3 and TRBJ2-3; TRBD2 aligns across 10 bases. TRBV5-3 is flagged as an ORF with uncertain function. The CDR3 length is 15 residues. J gave up 5 bases and V 4 bases, and 7 bases lay outside the gene matches.

This chain uses TRBV4-1 with TRBJ2-5; D not certain. There are 11 residues in the CDR3. V dropped 1 base and J dropped 8 bases, with 5 bases sitting between them. In germline, CDR1 is MGHRA, CDR2 YSYEKL. As DNA, the CDR3 is TGCGCCAGCAGCCAAGGGAGCACCCAGTACTTC. Encoded protein: CASSQGSTQYF.

V usage is TRBV6-5 and J usage is TRBJ1-6; the D is unclear. Looked up from germline, CDR1 is MNHEY and CDR2 is SVGAGI. The ends were cut back, 0 bases at V and 7 bases at J, with 13 bases in the middle. CDR3 length: 16 amino acids. The CDR3 is CASSYSAHRGNSPLHF. The CDR3 region has the DNA TGTGCCAGCAGTTACTCAGCGCATCGCGGCAATTCACCCCTCCACTTT.

This clone was recorded once. The J gene is TRBJ1-1, the V gene TRBV6-5, with 9 bases that match TRBD1. Germline assignment: CDR1 MNHEY and CDR2 SVGAGI. J was trimmed by 7 bases and V by 6 bases; bases with no gene match: 3. This CDR3 comprises 12 residues. CDR3 amino acids: CASRTGGREAFF. The CDR3 DNA sequence: TGTGCCAGCAGAACAGGGGGCCGTGAAGCTTTCTTT.

This clone was detected only once. The genes are TRBV2 and TRBJ1-2, with D hard to call. Germline-derived CDR1 and CDR2 are SNHLY and FYNNEI. The CDR3 runs to 12 residues. V lost 7 bases, J lost 8 bases, and 14 bases lay in between. The CDR3 loop is CASIPLPGGYTF. DNA of the CDR3: TGTGCCAGCATCCCGCTGCCGGGGGGCTACACCTTC. Full variable domain (outside the CDR3, taken from reference TRBV2 and TRBJ1-2): EPEVTQTPSHQVTQMGQEVILRCVPISNHLYFYWYRQILGQKVEFLVSFYNNEISEKSEIFDDQFSVERPDGSNFTLKIRSTKLEDSAMYFCASIPLPGGYTFGSGTRLTVV.

This rearrangement joins TRBV6-2 or TRBV6-3 to TRBJ2-7; 11 nucleotides line up with TRBD2. Trimming took 5 bases from V and 5 from J; bases not matched to a gene: 2. Per the germline V gene, CDR1 is MNHEY and CDR2 is SVGEGT. The CDR3 contains 13 residues. The CDR3 region is CASSLAGGHEQYF. The CDR3 nucleotides are TGTGCCAGCAGTCTAGCGGGGGGTCACGAGCAGTACTTC.

This clone was found once. V and J are TRBV7-3 and TRBJ1-1; tentative D call: TRBD1 (5 bases). V was pared by 1 base and J by 1 base, with 10 bases between. Germline CDR1 SGHTA, CDR2 FQGTGA. CDR3 length: 15 residues. CDR3 sequence reads: CASSLIPTENTEAFF. The CDR3 coding sequence is TGTGCCAGCAGCTTAATCCCGACAGAGAACACTGAAGCTTTCTTT.

The chain links TRBV7-2 to TRBJ1-2, with 9 bases identical to TRBD1. The CDR3 spans 14 residues. Per germline, CDR1 SGHTA and CDR2 FQGNSA. V lost 3 bases and J lost 3; bases outside the gene matches: 2. CDR3 region: CASSFGTGYYGYTF. The CDR3, as DNA: TGTGCCAGCAGCTTCGGGACAGGGTACTATGGCTACACCTTC.